The entry that follows covers one T cell receptor (beta chain) sequence. The CDR3 is 12 amino acids. Trimming took 7 bases from V and 3 from J, leaving 10 bases between them. Germline V gives CDR1 LGHDT, CDR2 YNNKEL (reference sequence). Each CDR3 protein gets one entry after TCRdb re-called the 5' RACE reads with MiXCR. The sample lists 200,000 to 300,000 distinct CDR3 sequences, more than 9.5% occurring once. The data were obtained in a study of identical twins. These data were also filed under a second study, of yellow fever vaccine responses in identical twins.

Source material: memory (CD45RO+) T cells sorted from blood. V usage is TRBV3-1 and J usage is TRBJ2-7; a possible D gene is TRBD1 (6 bases). The clonotype comes from a woman aged 18 to 35 in good health. The CDR3 sequence: CASMQGNYEQYF. CDR3 bases: TGTGCCAGCATGCAGGGGAACTACGAGCAGTACTTC.